This T cell receptor (beta chain) was sequenced during a study of breast tumors, draining lymph nodes, adjacent tissues. General study points: Findings are consistent with lymph node origin and intratumoral expansion of most tumor T cells. Tumor and nontumor repertoires were significantly more similar in luminal-like than in basal-like breast cancer.

TCRdb reprocessed the multiplex PCR reads via MiXCR and lists one record per CDR3 protein. The profile shows under 25,000 distinct CDR3 sequences, over 40% of them singletons. The sample holds many counts of this clonotype. Antigen unknown. The V end was cut by 4 bases, the J end by 4 bases, with 14 bases between. Per germline, CDR1 MNHEY and CDR2 SVGAGI. The CDR3 contains 14 residues. The clonotype comes from a female donor with breast cancer. Some clones in this sample may be carry-over from other donors' samples. This chain links TRBV6-5 with TRBJ2-7, with D perhaps TRBD1 (6 bases). The material sequenced was breast tumor tissue. The CDR3 region has the DNA TGTGCCAGCAGTTCCGGGACACCAGATTACGAGCAGTACTTC. It is translated as CASSSGTPDYEQYF.